These 14 T cell receptor beta chains share one sample of origin, sequenced in a study of Ad26.COV2.S vaccination and SARS-CoV-2 variants. Profiling relied on immunoSEQ multiplex PCR, and the TCRdb table lists in-frame clones only, not all of them. The sample shows approximately 300,000 clones, roughly 84% of them seen only once. Sample treatment: some 20 received Ad26.COV2.S at low or high dose, single or two shots; 5 received placebo; per-sample allocation not given. It was on day 63 after the first vaccine or placebo injection that samples were taken. Specimen: peripheral blood, collected in a trial of Ad26.COV2.S vaccine versus placebo. The receptors were sampled from a person between 18 and 65 years old who received the Ad26.COV2.S COVID-19 vaccine or a placebo.

The CDR3 loop is CASSFRIPGSYEQYF. Here the CDR3 DNA reads TGTGCCAGCAGCTTTAGGATCCCAGGGTCCTACGAGCAGTACTTC. The rearrangement uses TRBV5-6 and TRBJ2-7; D may be TRBD1 (5 bases). Germline CDR1 reads SGHDT; CDR2 reads YYEEEE. The CDR3 consists of 15 residues. V was pared by 2 bases and J by 1 base, with 13 bases between. The variable domain in full, completed from reference TRBV5-6 and TRBJ2-7, reads DAGVTQSPTHLIKTRGQQVTLRCSPKSGHDTVSWYQQALGQGPQFIFQYYEEEERQRGNFPDRFSGHQFPNYSSELNVNALLLGDSALYLCASSFRIPGSYEQYFGPGTRLTVT.

This clone is a singleton in its sample. The chain has TRBV6-2 or TRBV6-3 and TRBJ1-5, with D uncertain. The V and J ends lost 5 bases and 4 bases respectively, with 12 bases between them. Germline-derived CDR1 and CDR2 are MNHEY and SVGEGT. CDR3 length equals 14 residues. This CDR3 reads CASSLQTPNQPQHF. CDR3 in DNA: TGTGCCAGCAGTCTACAGACCCCTAATCAGCCCCAGCATTTT.

CDR3 nucleotide sequence: TGTGCCAGCTCACAAACAACCGGGCCGCGACCCGGGGAGCTGTTTTTT. Protein product: CASSQTTGPRPGELFF. The chain joins TRBV18 to TRBJ2-2, with D uncertain. The CDR3 consists of 16 residues. The ends were cut back, 4 bases at V and 6 bases at J, with 18 bases in the middle. Germline V lookup: CDR1 KGHSH, CDR2 LQKENI.

The chain recombines TRBV7-2 with TRBJ2-5, with TRBD1 as a possible D gene (5 bases). V was trimmed by 5 bases and J by 5 bases, leaving 12 bases between them. In germline, CDR1 is SGHTA, CDR2 FQGNSA. This CDR3 has 13 amino acids. In DNA form, the CDR3 reads TGTGCCAGCAGCCCTCGGGCAGGGGAGACCCAGTACTTC. It translates to CASSPRAGETQYF.

J is TRBJ1-1 and V is TRBV5-1, with unresolved D. This CDR3 contains 15 residues. The V and J ends lost 4 bases and 0 bases respectively, with 13 bases between them. Germline V lookup: CDR1 SGHRS, CDR2 YFSETQ. The CDR3 sequence: CASSNEAGMNTEAFF. The CDR3 bases are TGCGCCAGCAGCAACGAGGCCGGCATGAACACTGAAGCTTTCTTT. The full variable domain, rest sourced from reference TRBV5-1 and TRBJ1-1, is KAGVTQTPRYLIKTRGQQVTLSCSPISGHRSVSWYQQTPGQGLQFLFEYFSETQRNKGNFPGRFSGRQFSNSRSEMNVSTLELGDSALYLCASSNEAGMNTEAFFGQGTRLTVV.

CDR3 nucleotide sequence: TGTGCCAGCAGCCCCGGGACAGGGAGGAACTATGGCTACACCTTC. Translation gives CASSPGTGRNYGYTF. V and J are TRBV7-9 and TRBJ1-2; 9 positions match TRBD1. V trimming: 5 bases; J trimming: 2 bases; junction bases outside the gene matches: 6. Germline CDR1 reads SEHNR; CDR2 reads FQNEAQ (reference sequence). CDR3 length: 15 amino acids.

This chain connects TRBV5-1 to TRBJ2-1, with 8 bases fitting TRBD1. The CDR3 is made up of 14 amino acids. The ends lost 4 bases at V and 3 bases at J; junction bases unmatched: 3. Germline CDR1 and CDR2: SGHRS and YFSETQ. The CDR3 protein is CASSADRDYNEQFF. The CDR3 DNA follows: TGCGCCAGCAGCGCGGACAGGGACTACAATGAGCAGTTCTTC.

The sample holds a few counts of this clone. The rearrangement links TRBV7-2 to TRBJ2-1; 11 nucleotides agree with TRBD2. After removal of 3 bases from V and 8 bases from J, the junction contained 6 bases not matched to a gene. CDR3 length: 15 amino acids. From germline, CDR1 is SGHTA and CDR2 FQGNSA. CDR3 DNA sequence: TGTGCCAGCAGCTTTACTACTAGCGGGGGTTATGAGCAGTTCTTC. Translating it yields CASSFTTSGGYEQFF.

The rearrangement uses TRBV7-9 and TRBJ1-6; D remains unclear. Trimming pared 8 bases from V and 7 bases from J, leaving 9 bases between. Germline CDR1 SEHNR, CDR2 FQNEAQ (reference sequence). The CDR3 sequence is 12 residues long. The CDR3 here is CASRQANSPLHF. The CDR3 DNA reads as TGTGCCAGCCGACAAGCCAATTCACCCCTCCACTTT.

The V call is TRBV12-3 or TRBV12-4, the J call TRBJ1-1, with TRBD1 as a possible D gene (6 bases). CDR3 length: 13 residues. The germline V and J ends were trimmed by 6 bases and 6 bases, with 14 bases remaining between them. The CDR3: CASSFSGTPEAFF. The CDR3 nucleotides read TGTGCCAGCAGCTTCTCTGGGACACCTGAAGCTTTCTTT.

The chain joins TRBV6-4 to TRBJ2-3; 16 positions agree with TRBD2. Germline CDR1 reads MRHNA; CDR2 reads SNTAGT. The ends lost 6 bases at V and 9 bases at J; junction bases unmatched: 9. The CDR3 extends over 16 amino acids. CDR3 in DNA: TGTGCCAGCAGGCGGTCCGGGACTAGCGGGGGGGGAACGCAGTATTTT. It encodes CASRRSGTSGGGTQYF.

The chain uses TRBV29-1 and TRBJ1-1, with D unresolved. Trimming removed 5 bases at V and 2 bases at J, with 12 bases between. The germline gives CDR1 SQVTM, CDR2 ANQGSEA. This CDR3 has 13 amino acids. The CDR3 reads CSVIWQINTEAFF. The DNA for the CDR3 is TGCAGCGTTATATGGCAGATAAACACTGAAGCTTTCTTT.

The genes are TRBV7-9 and TRBJ2-5, with TRBD1 matching over 8 bases. Germline CDR1 reads SEHNR; CDR2 reads FQNEAQ (reference sequence). V shed 0 bases, J shed 4 bases, and the junction held 10 bases outside the gene matches. The CDR3 has 17 amino acids. The CDR3: CASSLAQIGDRGETQYF. DNA for the CDR3: TGTGCCAGCAGCTTAGCGCAAATCGGAGACAGGGGAGAGACCCAGTACTTC.

This clone has only a few counts. The chain uses TRBV30 and TRBJ2-7; TRBD2 might be the D (6 bases). Germline loops: CDR1 GTSNPN, CDR2 SVGIG (reference sequence). The CDR3 is 13 amino acids. CDR3 region: CALEGQTPYEQYF. DNA for the CDR3: TGTGCTCTGGAGGGCCAGACGCCCTACGAGCAGTACTTC.